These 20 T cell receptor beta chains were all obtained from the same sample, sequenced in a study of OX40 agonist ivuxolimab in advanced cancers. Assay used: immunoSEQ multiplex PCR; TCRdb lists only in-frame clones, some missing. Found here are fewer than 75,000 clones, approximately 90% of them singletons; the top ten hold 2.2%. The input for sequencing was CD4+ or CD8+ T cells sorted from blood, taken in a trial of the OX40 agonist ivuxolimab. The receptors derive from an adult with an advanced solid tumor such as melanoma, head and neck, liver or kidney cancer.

The CDR3 DNA reads as TGTGCCACCAGCAGAGTGCAGGGCTTTAGCGGAGAGACCCAGTACTTC. Encoded protein: CATSRVQGFSGETQYF. This chain uses TRBV15 with TRBJ2-5; D is perhaps TRBD2 (6 bases). The CDR3 length is 16 residues. Trimming removed 1 base at V and 4 bases at J, with 16 bases between. Germline-derived CDR1 and CDR2 are LNHNV and YYDKDF (reference sequence).

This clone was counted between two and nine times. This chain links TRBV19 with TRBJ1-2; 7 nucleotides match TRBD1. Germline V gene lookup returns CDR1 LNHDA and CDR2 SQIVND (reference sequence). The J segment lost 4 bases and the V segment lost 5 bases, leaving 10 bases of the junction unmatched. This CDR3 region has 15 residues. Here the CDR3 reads CASSPPSTGVYGYTF. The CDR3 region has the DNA TGTGCCAGTAGTCCCCCCAGCACAGGGGTCTATGGCTACACCTTC.

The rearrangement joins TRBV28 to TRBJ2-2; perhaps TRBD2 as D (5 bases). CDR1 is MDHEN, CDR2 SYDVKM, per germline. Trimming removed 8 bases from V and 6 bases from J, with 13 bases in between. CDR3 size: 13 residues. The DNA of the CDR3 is TGTGCCAGCGAGGTCTCGAGGGCCGGGGAGCTGTTTTTT. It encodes CASEVSRAGELFF.

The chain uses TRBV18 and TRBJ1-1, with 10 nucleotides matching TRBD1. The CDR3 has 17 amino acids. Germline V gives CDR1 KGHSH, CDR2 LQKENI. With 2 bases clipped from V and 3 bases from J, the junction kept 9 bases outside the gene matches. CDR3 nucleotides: TGTGCCAGCTCACCAAGGACAGGGGGGTATTCGGACACTGAAGCTTTCTTT. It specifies CASSPRTGGYSDTEAFF.

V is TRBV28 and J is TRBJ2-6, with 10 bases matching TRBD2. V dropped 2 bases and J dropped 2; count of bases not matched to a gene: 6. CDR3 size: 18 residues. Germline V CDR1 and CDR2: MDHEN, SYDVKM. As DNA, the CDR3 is TGTGCCAGCAGTTTAGGTTCTAGCGGGAGCGCTGGGGCCAACGTCCTGACTTTC. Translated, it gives CASSLGSSGSAGANVLTF.

The CDR3 spells CASSLGRLDLNEQFF. The CDR3 DNA is TGTGCCAGCAGCTTGGGCCGACTAGATTTAAATGAGCAGTTCTTC. The rearrangement joins TRBV5-4 to TRBJ2-1; D may be TRBD2 (6 bases). Trimming left V 0 bases short and J 7 bases short, with 14 bases between. From germline, CDR1 is SGHNT and CDR2 YYREEE (reference sequence). CDR3 length: 15 residues.

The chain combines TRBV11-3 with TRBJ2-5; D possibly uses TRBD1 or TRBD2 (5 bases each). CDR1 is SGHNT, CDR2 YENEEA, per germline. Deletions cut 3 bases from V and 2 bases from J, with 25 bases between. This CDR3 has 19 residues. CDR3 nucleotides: TGTGCCAGCAGCTTTACTTCCGGGACGGCTAGTCCTTCTCAAGAGACCCAGTACTTC. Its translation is CASSFTSGTASPSQETQYF.

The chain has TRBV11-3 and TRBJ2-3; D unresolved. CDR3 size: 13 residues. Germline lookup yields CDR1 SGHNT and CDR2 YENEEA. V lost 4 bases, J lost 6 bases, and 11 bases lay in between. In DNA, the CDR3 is TGTGCCAGCAGCTCCAGACTGGTGGATACGCAGTATTTT. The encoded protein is CASSSRLVDTQYF.

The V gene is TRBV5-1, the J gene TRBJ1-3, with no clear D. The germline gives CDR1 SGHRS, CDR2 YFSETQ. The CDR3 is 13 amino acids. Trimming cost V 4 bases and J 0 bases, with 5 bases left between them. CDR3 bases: TGCGCCAGCAGCCCAAGCTCTGGAAACACCATATATTTT. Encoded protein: CASSPSSGNTIYF. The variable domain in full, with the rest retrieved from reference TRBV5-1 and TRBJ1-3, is KAGVTQTPRYLIKTRGQQVTLSCSPISGHRSVSWYQQTPGQGLQFLFEYFSETQRNKGNFPGRFSGRQFSNSRSEMNVSTLELGDSALYLCASSPSSGNTIYFGEGSWLTVV.

CDR3 protein: CASSIFSTGGADGYTF. Here the CDR3 DNA reads TGTGCCAGTAGTATCTTCTCAACAGGGGGCGCGGATGGCTACACCTTC. V is TRBV19 and J is TRBJ1-2; 9 positions agree with TRBD1. This CDR3 region has 16 residues. CDR1 and CDR2 from the germline V gene are LNHDA and SQIVND (reference sequence). With V trimmed by 3 bases and J by 6 bases, 11 bases remained unmatched.

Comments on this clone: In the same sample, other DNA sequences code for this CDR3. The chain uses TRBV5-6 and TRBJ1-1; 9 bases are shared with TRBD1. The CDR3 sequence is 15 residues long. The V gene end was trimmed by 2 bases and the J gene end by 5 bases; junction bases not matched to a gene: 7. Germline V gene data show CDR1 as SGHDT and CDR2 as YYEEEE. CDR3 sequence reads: CASSFRDRVFTEAFF. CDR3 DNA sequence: TGTGCCAGCAGCTTCCGGGACAGGGTGTTTACTGAAGCTTTCTTT.

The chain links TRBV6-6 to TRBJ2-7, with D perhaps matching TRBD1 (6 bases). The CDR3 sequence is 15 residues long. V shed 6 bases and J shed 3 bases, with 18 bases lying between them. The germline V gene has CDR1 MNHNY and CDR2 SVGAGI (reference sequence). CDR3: CASRPLRTVNYEQYF. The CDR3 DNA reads TGTGCCAGCAGACCTCTGCGGACAGTGAACTACGAGCAGTACTTC.

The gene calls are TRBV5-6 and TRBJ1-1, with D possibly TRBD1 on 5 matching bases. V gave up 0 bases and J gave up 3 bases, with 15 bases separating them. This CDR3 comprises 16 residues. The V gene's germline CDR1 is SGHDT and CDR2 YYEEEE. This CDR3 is CASSLERGRVYTEAFF. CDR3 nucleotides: TGTGCCAGCAGCTTGGAAAGAGGCAGGGTGTACACTGAAGCTTTCTTT.

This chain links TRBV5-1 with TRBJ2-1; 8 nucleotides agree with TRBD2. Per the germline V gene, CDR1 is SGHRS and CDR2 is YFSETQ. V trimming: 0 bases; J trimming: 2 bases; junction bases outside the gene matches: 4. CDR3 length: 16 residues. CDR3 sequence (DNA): TGCGCCAGCAGCTTGGTCCCGGGACTAGCCTACAATGAGCAGTTCTTC. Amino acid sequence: CASSLVPGLAYNEQFF.

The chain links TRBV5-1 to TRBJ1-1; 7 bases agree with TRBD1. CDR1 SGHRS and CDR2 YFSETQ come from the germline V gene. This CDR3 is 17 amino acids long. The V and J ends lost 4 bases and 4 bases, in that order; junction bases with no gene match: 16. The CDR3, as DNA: TGCGCCAGCAGCCGAACCTTGACAGGGCTAGACTTCACTGAAGCTTTCTTT. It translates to CASSRTLTGLDFTEAFF. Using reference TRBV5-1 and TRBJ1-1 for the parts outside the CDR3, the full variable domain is KAGVTQTPRYLIKTRGQQVTLSCSPISGHRSVSWYQQTPGQGLQFLFEYFSETQRNKGNFPGRFSGRQFSNSRSEMNVSTLELGDSALYLCASSRTLTGLDFTEAFFGQGTRLTVV.

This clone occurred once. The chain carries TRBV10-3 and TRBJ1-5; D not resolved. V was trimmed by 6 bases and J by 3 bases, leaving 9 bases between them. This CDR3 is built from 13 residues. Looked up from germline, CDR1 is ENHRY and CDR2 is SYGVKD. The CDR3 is CAIRGGSNQPQHF. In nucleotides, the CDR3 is TGTGCCATCAGGGGAGGTTCCAATCAGCCCCAGCATTTT.

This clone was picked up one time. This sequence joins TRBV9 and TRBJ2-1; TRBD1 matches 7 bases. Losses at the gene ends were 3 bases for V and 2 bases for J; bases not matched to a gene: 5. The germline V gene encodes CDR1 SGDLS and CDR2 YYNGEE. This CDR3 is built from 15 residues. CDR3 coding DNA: TGTGCCAGCAGCGCCACAGGGGAGCCCTACAATGAGCAGTTCTTC. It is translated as CASSATGEPYNEQFF. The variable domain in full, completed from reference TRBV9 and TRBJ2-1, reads DSGVTQTPKHLITATGQRVTLRCSPRSGDLSVYWYQQSLDQGLQFLIQYYNGEERAKGNILERFSAQQFPDLHSELNLSSLELGDSALYFCASSATGEPYNEQFFGPGTRLTVL.

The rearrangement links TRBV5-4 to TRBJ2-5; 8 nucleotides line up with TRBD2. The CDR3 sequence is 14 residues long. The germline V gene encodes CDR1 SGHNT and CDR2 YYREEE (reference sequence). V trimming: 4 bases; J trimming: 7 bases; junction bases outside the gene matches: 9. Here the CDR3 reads CASSTKSGRGTQYF. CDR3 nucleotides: TGTGCCAGCAGCACTAAAAGCGGGAGAGGGACCCAGTACTTC.

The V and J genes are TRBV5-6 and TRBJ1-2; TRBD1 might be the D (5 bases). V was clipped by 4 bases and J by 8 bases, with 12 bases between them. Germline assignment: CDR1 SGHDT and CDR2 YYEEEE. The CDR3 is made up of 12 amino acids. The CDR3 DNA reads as TGTGCCAGCAGCAAACCGGGGCGGGGCTACACCTTC. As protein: CASSKPGRGYTF.

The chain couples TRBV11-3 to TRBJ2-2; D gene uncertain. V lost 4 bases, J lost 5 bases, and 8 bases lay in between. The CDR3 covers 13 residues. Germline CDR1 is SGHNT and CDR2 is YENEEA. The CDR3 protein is CASSSPQTGELFF. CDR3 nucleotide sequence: TGTGCCAGCAGCTCCCCCCAGACCGGGGAGCTGTTTTTT.